This entry features one T cell receptor (beta chain) sequence. The data were taken from a study of CD4+ T cells in melanoma. Some clones are missing from TCRdb's copy, which holds only in-frame ones; the method was immunoSEQ multiplex PCR. This sample has roughly 140,000 clones; 92% occur once, and the top ten carry about 1.6%. This TCR was sampled from a human donor with melanoma.

The CDR3 loop reads CASSGRHGRSYEQYF. The CDR3, as DNA: TGTGCCAGCAGTGGACGACATGGGAGAAGCTACGAGCAGTACTTC. V usage is TRBV11-1 and J usage is TRBJ2-7; D is possibly TRBD2 (5 bases). Trimming shortened V by 6 bases and J by 3 bases, and 18 bases separated the two germline ends. The CDR3 sequence is 15 residues long. Germline values: CDR1 SGHAT, CDR2 FQDESV (reference sequence).